This T cell receptor (beta chain) was observed in a study of cytomegalovirus exposure and HLA in healthy donors. Study-level background: Across almost 400 genotyped donors, 81% landed in the Caucasian-associated ancestry cluster. Broader study findings: Per a later analysis, HLA-associated TCR beta chains showed more clonal expansion than other, equally common TCR beta chains. TCR association rates varied by HLA locus in a later analysis, with DRB1 highest and HLA-C lowest.

A multiplex PCR was run with 60 Vbeta primers and 13 Jbeta primers. Profiled with immunoSEQ multiplex PCR; TCRdb holds only in-frame clones, not every one. The top ten hold more than 1.3% of the sample, which has more than 150,000 clones, approximately 82% seen once. Whereas donors were nominally healthy upon sampling, unrecorded immune exposures were probable. Regarding this clone: The antigen remains unidentified.

Germline V gives CDR1 MRHNA, CDR2 SNTAGT. Trimming removed 2 bases from V and 0 bases from J, with 11 bases in between. CDR3 length: 16 residues. The origin of this receptor is a male donor in good health and CMV-seronegative. The chain joins TRBV6-4 to TRBJ1-5; D might be TRBD1 (6 bases). Sequencing used PBMCs. The CDR3 region is CASSDQGSGSNQPQHF. The CDR3 nucleotides are TGTGCCAGCAGTGACCAGGGGTCGGGTAGCAATCAGCCCCAGCATTTT.